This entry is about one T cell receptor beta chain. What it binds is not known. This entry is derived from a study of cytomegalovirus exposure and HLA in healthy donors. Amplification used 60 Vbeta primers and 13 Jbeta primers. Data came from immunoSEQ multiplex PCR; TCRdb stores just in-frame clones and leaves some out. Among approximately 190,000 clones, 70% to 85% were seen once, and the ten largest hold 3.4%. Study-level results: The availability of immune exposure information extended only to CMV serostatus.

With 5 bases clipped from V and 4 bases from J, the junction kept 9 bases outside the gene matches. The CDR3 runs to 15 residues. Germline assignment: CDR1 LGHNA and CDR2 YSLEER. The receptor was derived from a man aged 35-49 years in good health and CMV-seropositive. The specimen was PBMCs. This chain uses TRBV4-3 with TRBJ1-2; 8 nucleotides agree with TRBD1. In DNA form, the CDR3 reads TGCGCCAGCAGCTTAGGACAGGGTTCCATCTATGGCTACACCTTC. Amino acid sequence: CASSLGQGSIYGYTF.